Here is one T cell receptor beta chain with its context. The data were obtained in a study of long-term antiretroviral therapy in people with HIV. The immunoSEQ assay was v3.0, run at survey level. TCRdb's table, derived via immunoSEQ multiplex PCR, lists solely in-frame clones and lacks some. The repertoire holds 30,000 to 40,000 clones, with around 79% as singletons. This CDR3 has 14 residues. Trimming left V 4 bases short and J 4 bases short, with 12 bases between. Looked up from germline, CDR1 is LNHDA and CDR2 is SQIVND (reference sequence). The J gene is TRBJ2-3, the V gene TRBV19; D not resolved. The receptor comes from a man in his fifties with HIV. Specimen: unsorted PBMCs, collected 3 years after starting antiretroviral therapy. Written as DNA, the CDR3 is TGTGCCAGTAGTAGAGCGACTCTGCCAGATACGCAGTATTTT. Residues: CASSRATLPDTQYF.